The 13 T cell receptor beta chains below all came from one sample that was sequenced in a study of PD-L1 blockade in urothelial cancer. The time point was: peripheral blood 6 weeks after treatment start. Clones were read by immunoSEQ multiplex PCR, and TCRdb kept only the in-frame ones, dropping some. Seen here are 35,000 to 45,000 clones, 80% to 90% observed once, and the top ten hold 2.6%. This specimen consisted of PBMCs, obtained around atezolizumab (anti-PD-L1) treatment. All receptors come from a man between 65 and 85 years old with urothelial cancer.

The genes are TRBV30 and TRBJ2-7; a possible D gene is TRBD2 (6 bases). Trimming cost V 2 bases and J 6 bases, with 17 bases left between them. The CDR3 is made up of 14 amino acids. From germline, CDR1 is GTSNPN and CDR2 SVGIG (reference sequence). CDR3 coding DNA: TGTGCCTGGAGTCCCCGTTACGGGGAGGTCGAGCAGTACTTC. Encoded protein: CAWSPRYGEVEQYF.

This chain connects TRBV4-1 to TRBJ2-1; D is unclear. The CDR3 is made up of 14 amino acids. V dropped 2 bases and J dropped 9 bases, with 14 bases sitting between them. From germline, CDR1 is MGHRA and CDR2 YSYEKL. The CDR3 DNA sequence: TGCGCCAGCAGCCAAATTCAAACCCCCGGTGAGCAGTTCTTC. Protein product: CASSQIQTPGEQFF.

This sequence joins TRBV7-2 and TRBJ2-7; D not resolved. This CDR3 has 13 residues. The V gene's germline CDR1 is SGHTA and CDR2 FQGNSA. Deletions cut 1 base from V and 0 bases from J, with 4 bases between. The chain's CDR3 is CASSLGVSYEQYF. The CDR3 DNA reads TGTGCCAGCAGCTTAGGAGTCTCCTACGAGCAGTACTTC.

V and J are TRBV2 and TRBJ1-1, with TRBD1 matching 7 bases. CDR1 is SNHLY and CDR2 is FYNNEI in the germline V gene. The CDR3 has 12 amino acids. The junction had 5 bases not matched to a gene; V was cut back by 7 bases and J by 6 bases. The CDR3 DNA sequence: TGTGCCAGCACCTCAGGGGGGTCTGAAGCTTTCTTT. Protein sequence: CASTSGGSEAFF.

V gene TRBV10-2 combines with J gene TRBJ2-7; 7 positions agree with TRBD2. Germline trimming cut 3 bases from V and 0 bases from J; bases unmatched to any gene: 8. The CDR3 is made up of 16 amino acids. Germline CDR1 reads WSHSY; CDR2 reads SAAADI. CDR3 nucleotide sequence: TGCGCCAGCAGTGATTCAGGGCTAGCGGCCTCCTACGAGCAGTACTTC. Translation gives CASSDSGLAASYEQYF.

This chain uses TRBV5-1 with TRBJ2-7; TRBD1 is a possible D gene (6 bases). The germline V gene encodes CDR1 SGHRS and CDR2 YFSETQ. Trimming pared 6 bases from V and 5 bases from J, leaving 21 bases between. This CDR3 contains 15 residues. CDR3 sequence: CASTPAVQGPHEQYF. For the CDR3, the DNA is TGCGCCAGCACCCCCGCCGTACAGGGTCCCCACGAGCAGTACTTC. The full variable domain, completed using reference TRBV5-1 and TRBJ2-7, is KAGVTQTPRYLIKTRGQQVTLSCSPISGHRSVSWYQQTPGQGLQFLFEYFSETQRNKGNFPGRFSGRQFSNSRSEMNVSTLELGDSALYLCASTPAVQGPHEQYFGPGTRLTVT.

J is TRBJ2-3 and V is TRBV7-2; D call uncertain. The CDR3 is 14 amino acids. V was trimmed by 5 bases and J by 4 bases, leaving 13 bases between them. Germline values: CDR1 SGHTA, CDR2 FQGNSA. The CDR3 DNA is TGTGCCAGCAGCCTTCCGACGGGTGCAGATACGCAGTATTTT. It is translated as CASSLPTGADTQYF.

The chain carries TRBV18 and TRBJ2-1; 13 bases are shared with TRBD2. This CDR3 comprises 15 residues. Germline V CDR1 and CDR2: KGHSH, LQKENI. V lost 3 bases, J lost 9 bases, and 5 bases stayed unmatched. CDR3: CASSPRTSGSGEQFF. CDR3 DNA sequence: TGTGCCAGCTCACCTAGGACTAGCGGGAGTGGTGAGCAGTTCTTC.

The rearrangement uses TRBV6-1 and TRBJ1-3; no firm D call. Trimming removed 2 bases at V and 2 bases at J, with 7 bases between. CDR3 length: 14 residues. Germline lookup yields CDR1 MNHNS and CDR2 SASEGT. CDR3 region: CASSEWSAGNTIYF. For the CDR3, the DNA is TGTGCCAGCAGTGAATGGTCAGCTGGAAACACCATATATTTT.

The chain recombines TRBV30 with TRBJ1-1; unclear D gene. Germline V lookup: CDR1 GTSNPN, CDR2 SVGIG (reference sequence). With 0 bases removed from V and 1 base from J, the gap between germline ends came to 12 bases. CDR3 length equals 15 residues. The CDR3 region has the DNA TGTGCCTGGAGTGTACTCGGAACAGAGAACACTGAAGCTTTCTTT. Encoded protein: CAWSVLGTENTEAFF.

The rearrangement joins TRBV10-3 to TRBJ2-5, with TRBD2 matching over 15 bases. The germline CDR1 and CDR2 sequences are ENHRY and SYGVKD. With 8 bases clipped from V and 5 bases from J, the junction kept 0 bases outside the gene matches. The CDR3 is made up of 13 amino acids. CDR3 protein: CAIGLAGGETQYF. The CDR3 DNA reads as TGTGCCATCGGACTAGCGGGAGGGGAGACCCAGTACTTC.

The CDR3 spells CASTQGNYGYTF. CDR3 nucleotides: TGTGCCAGTACACAGGGGAACTATGGCTACACCTTC. The rearrangement links TRBV19 to TRBJ1-2; 7 nucleotides agree with TRBD1. The CDR3 runs 12 residues. The germline V gene has CDR1 LNHDA and CDR2 SQIVND (reference sequence). J lost 2 bases, V lost 7 bases, and 1 base had no gene match.

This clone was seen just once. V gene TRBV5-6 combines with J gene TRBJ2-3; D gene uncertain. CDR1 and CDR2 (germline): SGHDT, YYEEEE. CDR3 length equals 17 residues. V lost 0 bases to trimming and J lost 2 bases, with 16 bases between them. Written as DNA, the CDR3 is TGTGCCAGCAGCTTGGGCCCCGCAGTAAGATTCACAGATACGCAGTATTTT. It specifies CASSLGPAVRFTDTQYF.